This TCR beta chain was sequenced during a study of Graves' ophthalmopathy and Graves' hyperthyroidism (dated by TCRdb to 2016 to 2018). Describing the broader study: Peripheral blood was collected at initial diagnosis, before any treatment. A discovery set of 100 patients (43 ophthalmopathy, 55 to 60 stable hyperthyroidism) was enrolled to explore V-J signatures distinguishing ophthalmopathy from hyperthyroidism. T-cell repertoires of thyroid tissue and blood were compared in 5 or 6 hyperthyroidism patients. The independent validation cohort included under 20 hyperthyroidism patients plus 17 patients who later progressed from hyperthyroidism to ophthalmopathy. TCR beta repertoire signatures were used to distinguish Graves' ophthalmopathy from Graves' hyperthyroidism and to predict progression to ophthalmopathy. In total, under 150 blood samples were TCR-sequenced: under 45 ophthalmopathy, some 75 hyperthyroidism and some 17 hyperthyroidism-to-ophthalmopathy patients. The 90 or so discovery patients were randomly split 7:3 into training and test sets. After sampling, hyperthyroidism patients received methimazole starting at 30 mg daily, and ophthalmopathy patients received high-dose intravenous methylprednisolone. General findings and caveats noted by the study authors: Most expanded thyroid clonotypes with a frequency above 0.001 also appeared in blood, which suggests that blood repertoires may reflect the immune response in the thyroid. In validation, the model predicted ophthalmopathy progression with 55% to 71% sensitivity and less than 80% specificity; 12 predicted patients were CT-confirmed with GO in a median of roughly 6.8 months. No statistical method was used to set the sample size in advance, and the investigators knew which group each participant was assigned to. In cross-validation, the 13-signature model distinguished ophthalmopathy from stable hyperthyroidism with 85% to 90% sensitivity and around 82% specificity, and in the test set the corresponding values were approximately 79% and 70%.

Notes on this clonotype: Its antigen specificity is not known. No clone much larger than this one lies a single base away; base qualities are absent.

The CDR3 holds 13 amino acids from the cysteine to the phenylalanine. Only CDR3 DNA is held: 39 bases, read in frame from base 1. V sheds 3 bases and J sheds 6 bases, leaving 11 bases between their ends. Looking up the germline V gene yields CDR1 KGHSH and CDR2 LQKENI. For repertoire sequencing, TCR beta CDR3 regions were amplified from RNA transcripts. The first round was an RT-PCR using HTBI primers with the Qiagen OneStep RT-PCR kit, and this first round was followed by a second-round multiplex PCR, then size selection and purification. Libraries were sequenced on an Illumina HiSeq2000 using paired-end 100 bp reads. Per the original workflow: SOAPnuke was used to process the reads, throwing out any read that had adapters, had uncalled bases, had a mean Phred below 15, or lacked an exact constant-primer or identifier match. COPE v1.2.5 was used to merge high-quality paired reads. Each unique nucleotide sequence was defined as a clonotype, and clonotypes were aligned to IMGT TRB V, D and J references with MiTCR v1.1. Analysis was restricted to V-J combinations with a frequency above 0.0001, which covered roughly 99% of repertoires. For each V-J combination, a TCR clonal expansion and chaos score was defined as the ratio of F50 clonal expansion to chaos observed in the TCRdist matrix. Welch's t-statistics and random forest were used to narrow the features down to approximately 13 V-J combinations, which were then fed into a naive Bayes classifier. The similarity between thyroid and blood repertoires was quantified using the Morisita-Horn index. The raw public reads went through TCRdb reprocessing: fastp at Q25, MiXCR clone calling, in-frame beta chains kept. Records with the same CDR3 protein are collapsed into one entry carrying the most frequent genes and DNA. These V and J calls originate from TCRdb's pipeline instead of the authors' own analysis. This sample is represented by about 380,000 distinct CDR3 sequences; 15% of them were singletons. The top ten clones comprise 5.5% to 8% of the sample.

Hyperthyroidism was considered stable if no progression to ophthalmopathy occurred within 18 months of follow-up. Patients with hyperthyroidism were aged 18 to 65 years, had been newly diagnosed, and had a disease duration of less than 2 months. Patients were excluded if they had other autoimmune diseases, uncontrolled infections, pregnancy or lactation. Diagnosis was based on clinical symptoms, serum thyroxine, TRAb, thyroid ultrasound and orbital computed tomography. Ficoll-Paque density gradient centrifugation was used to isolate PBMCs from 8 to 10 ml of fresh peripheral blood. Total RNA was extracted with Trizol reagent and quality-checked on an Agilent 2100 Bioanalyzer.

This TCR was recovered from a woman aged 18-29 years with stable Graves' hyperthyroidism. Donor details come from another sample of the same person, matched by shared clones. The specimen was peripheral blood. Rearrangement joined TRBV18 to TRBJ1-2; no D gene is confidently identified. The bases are TGTGCCAGCTCACCGGGTCCTACGGATGGCTACACCTTC. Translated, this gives CASSPGPTDGYTF.